Below are 14 T cell receptor beta chains sequenced from a single sample in a study of OX40 agonist ivuxolimab in advanced cancers. The repertoire was sequenced with immunoSEQ multiplex PCR; TCRdb's copy has only in-frame clones and lacks some. The repertoire holds roughly 91,000 clones, roughly 90% seen once, with 0.7% to 0.9% in the top ten. The sample here was CD4+ or CD8+ T cells sorted from blood, taken in a trial of the OX40 agonist ivuxolimab. The source is an adult with an advanced solid tumor such as melanoma, head and neck, liver or kidney cancer.

The chain employs TRBV10-2 and TRBJ2-5, with 9 positions matching TRBD2. Looked up from germline, CDR1 is WSHSY and CDR2 is SAAADI. This CDR3 contains 16 residues. V shed 3 bases and J 4 bases; nucleotides not matched to a gene: 9. CDR3 coding DNA: TGCGCCAGCAGTGACCCCCAGCGGGGGGTTCGAGAGACCCAGTACTTC. Residues: CASSDPQRGVRETQYF.

This rearrangement joins TRBV19 to TRBJ2-5, with D perhaps given as TRBD1 or TRBD2 (6 bases each). Trimming left V 6 bases short and J 5 bases short, with 10 bases between. Germline CDR1 and CDR2: LNHDA and SQIVND (reference sequence). The CDR3 consists of 12 residues. The CDR3 DNA reads as TGTGCCAGTAGAGGGGGGCCTGAGACCCAGTACTTC. Translated, it gives CASRGGPETQYF.

The chain couples TRBV30 to TRBJ1-6, with D uncertain. The CDR3 has 11 amino acids. The V gene lost 2 bases and the J gene lost 14 bases, with 10 bases spanning the gap. From germline, CDR1 is GTSNPN and CDR2 SVGIG (reference sequence). CDR3 sequence: CAWSIPGSLHF. Written as DNA, the CDR3 is TGTGCCTGGAGTATCCCGGGATCCCTCCACTTT.

This rearrangement joins TRBV6-1 to TRBJ2-5, with 9 bases that match TRBD2. CDR1 is MNHNS and CDR2 is SASEGT in the germline V gene. The CDR3 is 15 residues long. Trimming cost V 8 bases and J 4 bases; bases outside gene matches: 11. The CDR3 DNA is TGTGCCAGCGAATTGGGACTAGCTGGGGGAGAGACCCAGTACTTC. This sequence encodes CASELGLAGGETQYF.

The genes are TRBV10-3 and TRBJ2-1; a weak D match, TRBD2 (6 bases). The germline gives CDR1 ENHRY, CDR2 SYGVKD. The CDR3 is made up of 14 amino acids. V lost 5 bases and J lost 8, with 16 bases in between. CDR3 protein: CAISRAQGGDEQFF. The CDR3 DNA reads TGTGCCATCAGTCGGGCCCAGGGAGGAGATGAGCAGTTCTTC.

The V and J genes are TRBV7-2 and TRBJ2-7; tentatively, D is TRBD2 (6 bases). CDR1 is SGHTA and CDR2 is FQGNSA in the germline V gene. This CDR3 has 15 residues. The V and J ends lost 6 bases and 5 bases respectively, with 20 bases between them. CDR3 in amino acids: CASRGGVVGRHEQYF. The DNA of the CDR3 is TGTGCCAGCAGGGGGGGAGTGGTTGGCCGCCACGAGCAGTACTTC.

V and J are TRBV28 and TRBJ1-2, with D possibly TRBD1 on 6 matching bases. Trimming removed 6 bases from V and 7 bases from J, with 12 bases in between. CDR3 length equals 12 residues. The V gene's germline CDR1 is MDHEN and CDR2 SYDVKM. CDR3 region: CASSPGVGGYTF. CDR3 bases: TGTGCCAGCAGCCCAGGGGTTGGTGGCTACACCTTC.

The rearrangement joins TRBV6-6 to TRBJ2-3; D gene uncertain. In germline, CDR1 is MNHNY, CDR2 SVGAGI (reference sequence). The length of the CDR3 is 15 residues. The ends were cut back, 7 bases at V and 1 base at J, with 15 bases in the middle. CDR3 nucleotide sequence: TGTGCCAGCATCCCAATGGGCACCGGCACAGATACGCAGTATTTT. Residues: CASIPMGTGTDTQYF.

The genes are TRBV12-5 and TRBJ1-2; tentative D call: TRBD1 (6 bases). Germline V gives CDR1 LGHNT, CDR2 FRNRAP. The ends were cut back, 5 bases at V and 8 bases at J, with 21 bases in the middle. The CDR3 spans 15 residues. CDR3 sequence (DNA): TGTGCTAGTGGTACACTCACGGACAGTGGTGTGGGCTACACCTTC. Protein product: CASGTLTDSGVGYTF.

The chain employs TRBV11-2 and TRBJ2-7; D is unclear. This CDR3 spans 14 amino acids. V shed 1 base and J shed 3 bases, with 10 bases lying between them. The germline CDR1 and CDR2 sequences are SGHAT and FQNNGV. CDR3 in DNA: TGTGCCAGCAGCTTAGCCTCACACTACTACGAGCAGTACTTC. Translation gives CASSLASHYYEQYF.

A few counts support this clone. This same CDR3 is encoded by further DNA sequences in the sample. The chain recombines TRBV7-6 with TRBJ1-4; 9 nucleotides match TRBD1. After removal of 4 bases from V and 8 bases from J, the junction contained 5 bases not matched to a gene. This CDR3 spans 14 amino acids. Germline CDR1 and CDR2: SGHVS and FNYEAQ. Here the CDR3 DNA reads TGTGCCAGCAGCTCCGGGACAGGGATGGAAAAACTGTTTTTT. Translating gives CASSSGTGMEKLFF.

This clone was picked up one time. The chain links TRBV10-3 to TRBJ2-3; weak D call: TRBD2 (5 bases). The ends were cut back, 2 bases at V and 0 bases at J, with 9 bases in the middle. Per the germline V gene, CDR1 is ENHRY and CDR2 is SYGVKD. This CDR3 contains 15 residues. In DNA, the CDR3 is TGTGCCATCAGTGAGATATCGGGGAGCACAGATACGCAGTATTTT. Protein product: CAISEISGSTDTQYF.

The chain links TRBV28 to TRBJ2-7; D remains ambiguous. CDR1 and CDR2 from the germline V gene are MDHEN and SYDVKM. This CDR3 spans 16 amino acids. V lost 2 bases and J 5 bases, leaving 19 bases between the germline ends. Here the CDR3 DNA reads TGTGCCAGCAGTTTACGCGCGACAAATCTTCGGAACGAGCAGTACTTC. Its protein product is CASSLRATNLRNEQYF.

V usage is TRBV19 and J usage is TRBJ1-1, with D hard to call. Trimming took 4 bases from V and 4 from J, leaving 19 bases between them. CDR3 length equals 16 residues. The germline V gene encodes CDR1 LNHDA and CDR2 SQIVND (reference sequence). CDR3 loop: CASSTRPREVFTEAFF. In DNA form, the CDR3 reads TGTGCCAGTAGTACCCGCCCACGGGAAGTCTTCACTGAAGCTTTCTTT.